The 4 T cell receptor beta chains below all came from one sample that was sequenced in a study of blood T cell repertoires in COVID-19. The protocol was immunoSEQ multiplex PCR, while the TCRdb copy is restricted to in-frame clones and leaves out a portion. Altogether under 250,000 clones are present, around 84% being singletons, with the ten largest covering around a tenth. Sequenced input: peripheral blood. The origin of the receptors is a man between 50 and 59 years old with COVID-19, enrolled during active disease.

This chain connects TRBV27 to TRBJ2-7; 8 nucleotides align to TRBD1. V shed 6 bases, J shed 2 bases, and the junction held 0 bases outside the gene matches. The CDR3 consists of 12 residues. Looked up from germline, CDR1 is MNHEY and CDR2 is SMNVEV (reference sequence). CDR3 loop: CASRTGAYEQYF. CDR3 in DNA: TGTGCCAGCAGGACAGGGGCCTACGAGCAGTACTTC.

The J gene is TRBJ2-2, the V gene TRBV18; D is ambiguous. The CDR3 is made up of 14 amino acids. Trimming removed 2 bases at V and 5 bases at J, with 9 bases between. The germline CDR1 and CDR2 sequences are KGHSH and LQKENI. CDR3 bases: TGTGCCAGCTCACCAGGGCTTCGAACCGGGGAGCTGTTTTTT. Protein sequence: CASSPGLRTGELFF.

The genes are TRBV5-1 and TRBJ2-3; 8 nucleotides agree with TRBD2. Losses at the gene ends were 1 base for V and 0 bases for J; bases not matched to a gene: 4. CDR1 and CDR2 from the germline V gene are SGHRS and YFSETQ. This CDR3 has 16 residues. Here the CDR3 reads CASSLSSGGSTDTQYF. The CDR3 nucleotides are TGCGCCAGCAGCTTGTCGAGCGGGGGAAGCACAGATACGCAGTATTTT.

The chain has TRBV18 and TRBJ1-6; 12 positions agree with TRBD1. V shed 5 bases and J 9 bases; nucleotides not matched to a gene: 8. The CDR3 has 16 amino acids. Germline V CDR1 and CDR2: KGHSH, LQKENI. CDR3 protein: CASSAQPGQGASPLHF. Here the CDR3 DNA reads TGTGCCAGCTCAGCTCAACCGGGACAGGGGGCTTCACCCCTCCACTTT.